Following are 26 T cell receptor beta chains from one sample sequenced in a study of blood T cell repertoires in COVID-19. Clones were sequenced by immunoSEQ multiplex PCR, and TCRdb holds only the in-frame ones, with some missing. The sample consists of 120,000 to 150,000 clones, 82% of them appearing once. Input material: peripheral blood. The origin of the receptors is a woman of 80 years or more with acute or convalescent COVID-19.

The chain employs TRBV4-1 and TRBJ1-2, with D perhaps matching TRBD1 (6 bases). Trimming removed 2 bases at V and 4 bases at J, with 11 bases between. CDR3 size: 14 residues. Germline V gene sequence: CDR1 MGHRA, CDR2 YSYEKL. The CDR3 coding sequence is TGCGCCAGCAGCCAAACAGGGAGTGGCTATGGCTACACCTTC. Its translation is CASSQTGSGYGYTF.

The chain has TRBV5-1 and TRBJ2-3; tentative D call: TRBD1 (5 bases). CDR1 is SGHRS and CDR2 is YFSETQ in the germline V gene. The length of the CDR3 is 15 residues. V was clipped by 0 bases and J by 4 bases, with 12 bases between them. The chain's CDR3 is CASSLGADSSDTQYF. The CDR3 DNA follows: TGCGCCAGCAGCTTGGGGGCCGACAGCTCAGATACGCAGTATTTT. The full variable domain, its missing parts supplied by reference TRBV5-1 and TRBJ2-3, is KAGVTQTPRYLIKTRGQQVTLSCSPISGHRSVSWYQQTPGQGLQFLFEYFSETQRNKGNFPGRFSGRQFSNSRSEMNVSTLELGDSALYLCASSLGADSSDTQYFGPGTRLTVL.

This clone was observed once. The V call is TRBV5-4, the J call TRBJ2-7; TRBD1 matches at 9 bases. Germline V lookup: CDR1 SGHNT, CDR2 YYREEE (reference sequence). Losses at the gene ends were 4 bases for V and 7 bases for J; bases not matched to a gene: 9. The CDR3 has 14 amino acids. The DNA for the CDR3 is TGTGCCAGCAGCACTCGGACAGGGGCAAAGGAGCAGTACTTC. This sequence encodes CASSTRTGAKEQYF. The whole variable domain, remainder taken from reference TRBV5-4 and TRBJ2-7, is ETGVTQSPTHLIKTRGQQVTLRCSSQSGHNTVSWYQQALGQGPQFIFQYYREEENGRGNFPPRFSGLQFPNYSSELNVNALELDDSALYLCASSTRTGAKEQYFGPGTRLTVT.

The V gene is TRBV7-9, the J gene TRBJ1-2; D unclear. The germline gives CDR1 SEHNR, CDR2 FQNEAQ (reference sequence). V was shortened by 8 bases and J by 6 bases, with 22 bases between the two germline ends. This CDR3 contains 15 residues. The CDR3, as DNA: TGTGCCAGCGTCCTTCGCCTAACCGGGATGGATGGCTACACCTTC. This codes for CASVLRLTGMDGYTF. Looking up the rest from reference TRBV7-9 and TRBJ1-2 gives the full variable domain: DTGVSQNPRHKITKRGQNVTFRCDPISEHNRLYWYRQTLGQGPEFLTYFQNEAQLEKSRLLSDRFSAERPKGSFSTLEIQRTEQGDSAMYLCASVLRLTGMDGYTFGSGTRLTVV.

V is TRBV2 and J is TRBJ2-5; D is perhaps TRBD2 (6 bases). Germline loops: CDR1 SNHLY, CDR2 FYNNEI. The CDR3 spans 13 residues. The V end was cut by 5 bases, the J end by 4 bases, with 11 bases between. The CDR3 DNA is TGTGCCAGCAGTCCCCTAGCGCGAGAGACCCAGTACTTC. As protein: CASSPLARETQYF. Supplemented by reference TRBV2 and TRBJ2-5, the full variable domain reads EPEVTQTPSHQVTQMGQEVILRCVPISNHLYFYWYRQILGQKVEFLVSFYNNEISEKSEIFDDQFSVERPDGSNFTLKIRSTKLEDSAMYFCASSPLARETQYFGPGTRLLVL.

The rearrangement joins TRBV15 to TRBJ2-7; D remains unclear. V lost 0 bases and J lost 4, with 10 bases in between. The CDR3 consists of 14 residues. CDR1 is LNHNV, CDR2 YYDKDF, per germline (reference sequence). The CDR3 reads CATSRDYGFYEQYF. DNA for the CDR3: TGTGCCACCAGCAGAGATTACGGGTTTTACGAGCAGTACTTC.

The chain is built from TRBV7-3 and TRBJ2-7, with 11 bases that match TRBD2. This CDR3 comprises 14 residues. The germline V gene encodes CDR1 SGHTA and CDR2 FQGTGA. Trimming took 5 bases from V and 5 from J; bases not matched to a gene: 5. CDR3: CASSSSGGANEQYF. The CDR3 DNA is TGTGCCAGCAGCAGTAGCGGGGGGGCAAACGAGCAGTACTTC.

This sequence joins TRBV4-2 and TRBJ1-2, with D maybe TRBD1 (5 bases). The V and J ends lost 0 bases and 4 bases respectively, with 15 bases between them. The CDR3 consists of 16 residues. CDR1 is LGHNA and CDR2 is YNFKEQ in the germline V gene. CDR3 bases: TGTGCCAGCAGCCAAGAGGGATACAGGCAAACCTATGGCTACACCTTC. Translation: CASSQEGYRQTYGYTF.

The rearrangement joins TRBV5-1 to TRBJ2-7; 8 nucleotides align to TRBD2. With 3 bases clipped from V and 7 bases from J, the junction kept 9 bases outside the gene matches. CDR3 length: 14 amino acids. Germline-derived CDR1 and CDR2 are SGHRS and YFSETQ. Here the CDR3 reads CASSYGRANGEQYF. CDR3 nucleotide sequence: TGCGCCAGCAGCTACGGGAGGGCCAATGGGGAGCAGTACTTC.

The chain is built from TRBV28 and TRBJ2-7; D is perhaps TRBD1 (6 bases). Trimming removed 5 bases at V and 4 bases at J, with 21 bases between. CDR3 length equals 16 residues. The germline V gene encodes CDR1 MDHEN and CDR2 SYDVKM. CDR3 DNA: TGTGCCAGCAGTCCAATTTACAGGGATACCGATTACGAGCAGTACTTC. This encodes CASSPIYRDTDYEQYF.

DNA for the CDR3: TGTGCCAGCAGCCTACAGGGGGGCGGGGCCAACGTCCTGACTTTC. This translates into CASSLQGGGANVLTF. The gene calls are TRBV7-2 and TRBJ2-6, with 8 bases identical to TRBD1. The CDR3 runs to 15 residues. The germline CDR1 and CDR2 sequences are SGHTA and FQGNSA. V lost 5 bases to trimming and J lost 4 bases; unmatched junction nucleotides: 4.

This sequence joins TRBV3-1 (or the pseudogene TRBV3-2) and TRBJ2-3, with TRBD2 identical over 9 bases. The CDR3 extends over 18 amino acids. V was pared by 4 bases and J by 4 bases, with 15 bases of the junction left unmatched. From germline, CDR1 is LGHDT and CDR2 YNNKEL (reference sequence). The CDR3 sequence: CASSPQAGGPRGSDTQYF. The CDR3 nucleotides read TGTGCCAGCAGCCCGCAGGCGGGGGGGCCGCGGGGATCAGATACGCAGTATTTT.

The gene calls are TRBV18 and TRBJ2-1; the match to TRBD1 covers 9 bases. The CDR3 spans 15 residues. The germline V gene has CDR1 KGHSH and CDR2 LQKENI. V lost 3 bases, J lost 8 bases, and 8 bases stayed unmatched. Here the CDR3 DNA reads TGTGCCAGCTCACCCCAGACAGGGGGACGGGATGAGCAGTTCTTC. This codes for CASSPQTGGRDEQFF.

In DNA form, the CDR3 reads TGCGCCAGCAGCTTGGCCGGTCTAGCGGGAATTGCCAAAAACATTCAGTACTTC. This gives the protein CASSLAGLAGIAKNIQYF. The chain links TRBV5-1 to TRBJ2-4; 9 positions agree with TRBD2. Germline V CDR1 and CDR2: SGHRS, YFSETQ. Trimming took 0 bases from V and 1 from J; bases not matched to a gene: 8. This CDR3 contains 18 residues.

The chain employs TRBV18 and TRBJ1-3, with D unclear. CDR1 is KGHSH, CDR2 LQKENI, per germline. The CDR3 loop spans 17 amino acids. V was cut by 0 bases and J by 0 bases, with 12 bases left in between. The CDR3 protein is CASSPPPTLDSGNTIYF. The DNA for the CDR3 is TGTGCCAGCTCACCACCCCCGACATTAGACTCTGGAAACACCATATATTTT. Supplemented by reference TRBV18 and TRBJ1-3, the full variable domain reads NAGVMQNPRHLVRRRGQEARLRCSPMKGHSHVYWYRQLPEEGLKFMVYLQKENIIDESGMPKERFSAEFPKEGPSILRIQQVVRGDSAAYFCASSPPPTLDSGNTIYFGEGSWLTVV.

The chain recombines TRBV21-1 with TRBJ2-7; TRBD2 is the table's D call and was not checked against the DNA. TRBV21-1 is a pseudogene segment. The CDR3 consists of 19 residues. In nucleotides, the CDR3 is TGTGCCAGCGGGTGTGGGGTCGGGAGAACTCTTCCTCGTCGATACGAGCAGTACTTC. It yields the protein CASGCGVGRTLPRRYEQYF.

V and J are TRBV9 and TRBJ2-2, with TRBD2 matching over 12 bases. Germline CDR1 is SGDLS and CDR2 is YYNGEE. V shed 0 bases, J shed 4 bases, and the junction held 10 bases outside the gene matches. This CDR3 has 19 residues. The CDR3 DNA reads as TGTGCCAGCAGCGTAGGAAGGCTAGCGGGGGGGCCGGGCACCGGGGAGCTGTTTTTT. Its translation: CASSVGRLAGGPGTGELFF.

The CDR3 DNA reads TGTGCCACCGGACTCGACACCTACAATGAGCAGTTCTTC. Translation gives CATGLDTYNEQFF. The chain carries TRBV10-3 and TRBJ2-1; D might be TRBD2 (5 bases). V shed 10 bases and J shed 2 bases, with 12 bases lying between them. This CDR3 is 13 amino acids long. Germline V gene sequence: CDR1 ENHRY, CDR2 SYGVKD.

The rearrangement links TRBV5-1 to TRBJ2-1; D is undetermined. There are 15 residues in the CDR3. The germline CDR1 and CDR2 sequences are SGHRS and YFSETQ. V was shortened by 4 bases and J by 8 bases, with 19 bases between the two germline ends. The CDR3 is CASSPPIRLADEQFF. For the CDR3, the DNA is TGCGCCAGCAGCCCCCCTATTAGATTGGCGGATGAGCAGTTCTTC.

The DNA of the CDR3 is TGTGCCAGCTCACAGGGGATCGATCAGCCCCAGCATTTT. Residues: CASSQGIDQPQHF. The chain links TRBV18 to TRBJ1-5; tentatively, D is TRBD1 (5 bases). Germline V gene lookup returns CDR1 KGHSH and CDR2 LQKENI. The CDR3 length is 13 residues. Trimming took 4 bases from V and 5 from J, leaving 9 bases between them.

This chain links TRBV28 with TRBJ2-4; TRBD2 agrees at 7 bases. CDR3 length: 14 amino acids. V lost 2 bases to trimming and J lost 5 bases; unmatched junction nucleotides: 3. Germline CDR1 is MDHEN and CDR2 is SYDVKM. The CDR3 region is CASSLGGSQNIQYF. The CDR3 nucleotides are TGTGCCAGCAGTTTAGGCGGGAGTCAAAACATTCAGTACTTC. The full variable domain, with the rest looked up from reference TRBV28 and TRBJ2-4, is DVKVTQSSRYLVKRTGEKVFLECVQDMDHENMFWYRQDPGLGLRLIYFSYDVKMKEKGDIPEGYSVSREKKERFSLILESASTNQTSMYLCASSLGGSQNIQYFGAGTRLSVL.

The V gene is TRBV28, the J gene TRBJ2-7; 9 nucleotides agree with TRBD1. This CDR3 region has 16 residues. The trim removed 10 bases at V and 9 bases at J, leaving 22 bases unmatched. The germline CDR1 and CDR2 sequences are MDHEN and SYDVKM. The CDR3 reads CANITPGTGTARGQYF. For the CDR3, the DNA is TGTGCCAACATAACCCCCGGGACAGGGACGGCCCGTGGGCAGTACTTC.

The CDR3 protein is CASSMGLAGRDEQFF. Here the CDR3 DNA reads TGTGCCAGTAGTATGGGACTAGCGGGAAGAGACGAGCAGTTCTTC. The rearrangement joins TRBV19 to TRBJ2-1; 13 bases map to TRBD2. The germline V gene has CDR1 LNHDA and CDR2 SQIVND (reference sequence). V trimming: 3 bases; J trimming: 10 bases; junction bases outside the gene matches: 6. The CDR3 consists of 15 residues. The full variable domain, with the rest looked up from reference TRBV19 and TRBJ2-1, is DGGITQSPKYLFRKEGQNVTLSCEQNLNHDAMYWYRQDPGQGLRLIYYSQIVNDFQKGDIAEGYSVSREKKESFPLTVTSAQKNPTAFYLCASSMGLAGRDEQFFGPGTRLTVL.

This chain joins TRBV7-3 and TRBJ2-2, with unresolved D. Per germline, CDR1 SGHTA and CDR2 FQGTGA. V was trimmed by 8 bases and J by 6 bases, leaving 13 bases between them. This CDR3 has 13 amino acids. The CDR3 coding sequence is TGTGCCAGCGGTGTTGTCCGGGCCGGGGAGCTGTTTTTT. It yields the protein CASGVVRAGELFF.

This clone was found once. This chain uses TRBV28 with TRBJ2-5; TRBD1 aligns across 9 bases. Trimming removed 5 bases from V and 0 bases from J; junction bases left unmatched: 7. Germline CDR1 and CDR2: MDHEN and SYDVKM. The CDR3 consists of 16 residues. CDR3 bases: TGTGCCAGCAGTCAAACTACAGGGGGCAACCAAGAGACCCAGTACTTC. It is translated as CASSQTTGGNQETQYF.

The gene calls are TRBV24-1 and TRBJ1-5; D is unclear. The ends were cut back, 0 bases at V and 3 bases at J, with 11 bases in the middle. Germline CDR1 is KGHDR and CDR2 is SFDVKD. This CDR3 is 16 amino acids long. The CDR3 spells CATSDLHTEINQPQHF. The DNA for the CDR3 is TGTGCCACCAGTGATTTGCATACCGAGATCAATCAGCCCCAGCATTTT.